This T cell receptor (beta chain) is from a study of B cell selection in AIRE deficiency. Broader study findings: With only TCRbeta sequenced, under 45% of shared healthy Treg sequences overlapped Tconv.

A word on this clone: No antigen is known for it.

This CDR3 is built from 12 residues. Between the trimmed V and J ends, which lost 5 bases and 3 bases, there was a span of 8 bases. The germline gives CDR1 ENHRY, CDR2 SYGVKD. Sorted regulatory T cells were CD4-positive, CD25-high and CD127-low or negative. Healthy unrelated donors supplied the control samples. The assay was immunoSEQ multiplex PCR, and TCRdb's table has in-frame clones only and misses some. The sample lists approximately 26,000 clones; around 92% were seen once. The source is a human donor in good health. The specimen sequenced was CD4+CD25+ Tregs sorted from PBMCs. The chain has TRBV10-3 and TRBJ2-7; D not resolved. The CDR3 bases are TGTGCCATCAGTACAAAAAACTACGAGCAGTACTTC. As protein: CAISTKNYEQYF.